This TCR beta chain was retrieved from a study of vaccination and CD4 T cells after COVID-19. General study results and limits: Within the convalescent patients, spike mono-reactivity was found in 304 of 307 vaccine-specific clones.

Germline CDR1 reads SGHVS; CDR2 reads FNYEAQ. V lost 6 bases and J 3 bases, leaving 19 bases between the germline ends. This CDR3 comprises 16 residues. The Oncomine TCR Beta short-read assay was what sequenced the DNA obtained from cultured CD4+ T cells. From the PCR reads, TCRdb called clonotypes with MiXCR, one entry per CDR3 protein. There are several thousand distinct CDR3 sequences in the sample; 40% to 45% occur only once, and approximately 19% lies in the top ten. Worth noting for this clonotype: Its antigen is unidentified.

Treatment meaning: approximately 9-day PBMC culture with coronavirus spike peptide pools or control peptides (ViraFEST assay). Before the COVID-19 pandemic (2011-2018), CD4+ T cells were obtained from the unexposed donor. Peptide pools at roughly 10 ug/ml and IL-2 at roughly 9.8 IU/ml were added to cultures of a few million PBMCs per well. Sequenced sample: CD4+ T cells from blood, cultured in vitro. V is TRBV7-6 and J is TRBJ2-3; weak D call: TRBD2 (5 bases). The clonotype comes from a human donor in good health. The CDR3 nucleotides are TGTGCCAGCAGACTAGGTTCGGGGTTTGGTACAGATACGCAGTATTTT. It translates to CASRLGSGFGTDTQYF.